This T cell receptor (beta chain) derives from a study of blood T cells in healthy people across ages. Turning to the study itself: The template switching approach captured approximately one barcoded beta molecule for every two T cells.

Sample-barcoded 5' priming and a J-beta primer mix drove a second PCR of roughly 6 to 12 cycles. TCRdb processed the 5' RACE reads anew with MiXCR; each CDR3 protein has one entry. The sample has approximately 2,000,000 distinct CDR3 sequences; 30% to 40% are singletons. Drawing of peripheral blood yielded ten milliliters from each donor. Input material: blood. The sequence was collected from a human donor in good health.

The CDR3 DNA is TGCAGTGCTAGAGTATACAGGGGGGGAAACACCGGGGAGCTGTTTTTT. It codes for CSARVYRGGNTGELFF. This chain uses TRBV20-1 with TRBJ2-2; D may be TRBD1 (8 bases). Trimming stripped 1 base from V and 2 bases from J, with 14 bases between. The CDR3 spans 16 residues. Per germline, CDR1 DFQATT and CDR2 SNEGSKA (reference sequence).